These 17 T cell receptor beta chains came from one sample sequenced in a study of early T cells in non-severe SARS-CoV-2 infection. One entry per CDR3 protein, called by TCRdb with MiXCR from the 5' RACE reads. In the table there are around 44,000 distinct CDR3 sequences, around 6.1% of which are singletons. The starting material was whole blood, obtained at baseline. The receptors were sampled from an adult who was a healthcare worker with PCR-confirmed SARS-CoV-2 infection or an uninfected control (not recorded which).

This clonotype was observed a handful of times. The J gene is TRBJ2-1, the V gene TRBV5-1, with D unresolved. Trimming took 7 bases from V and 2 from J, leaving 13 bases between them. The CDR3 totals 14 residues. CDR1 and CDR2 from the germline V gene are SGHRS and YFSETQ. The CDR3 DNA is TGCGCCAGCTCAAGATCGCCCACCTACAATGAGCAGTTCTTC. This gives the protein CASSRSPTYNEQFF.

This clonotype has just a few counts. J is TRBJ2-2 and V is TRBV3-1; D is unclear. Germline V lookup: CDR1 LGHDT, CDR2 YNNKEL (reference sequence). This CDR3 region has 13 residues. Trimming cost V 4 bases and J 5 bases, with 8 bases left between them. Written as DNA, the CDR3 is TGTGCCAGCAGCCGTATCGAGACCGGGGAGCTGTTTTTT. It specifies CASSRIETGELFF.

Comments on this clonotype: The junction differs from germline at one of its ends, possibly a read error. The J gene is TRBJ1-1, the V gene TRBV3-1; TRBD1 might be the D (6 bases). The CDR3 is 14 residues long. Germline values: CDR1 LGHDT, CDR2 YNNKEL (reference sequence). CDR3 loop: CASSLRQGHIEVFF. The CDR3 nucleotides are TGTGCCAGCAGCTTGCGGCAGGGGCACATTGAAGTTTTCTTT.

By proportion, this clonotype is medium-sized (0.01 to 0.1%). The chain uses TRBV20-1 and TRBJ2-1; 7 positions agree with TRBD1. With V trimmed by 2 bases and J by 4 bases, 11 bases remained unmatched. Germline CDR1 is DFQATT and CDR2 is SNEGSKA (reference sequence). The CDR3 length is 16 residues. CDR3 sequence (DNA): TGCAGTGCTAGACCCCCAGACAGGGTGGCATACAATGAGCAGTTCTTC. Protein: CSARPPDRVAYNEQFF.

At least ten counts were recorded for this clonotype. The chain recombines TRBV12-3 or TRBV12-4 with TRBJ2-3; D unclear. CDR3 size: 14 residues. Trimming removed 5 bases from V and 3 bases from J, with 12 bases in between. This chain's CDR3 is CASSPGHATDTQYF. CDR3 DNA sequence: TGTGCCAGCAGTCCCGGCCACGCAACAGATACGCAGTATTTT.

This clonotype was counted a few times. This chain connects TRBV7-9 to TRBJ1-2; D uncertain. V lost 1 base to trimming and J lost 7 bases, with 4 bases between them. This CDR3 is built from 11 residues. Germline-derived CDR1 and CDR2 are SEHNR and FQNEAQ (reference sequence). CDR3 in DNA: TGTGCCAGCAGCTTAGATTTTGGCTACACCTTC. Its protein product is CASSLDFGYTF.

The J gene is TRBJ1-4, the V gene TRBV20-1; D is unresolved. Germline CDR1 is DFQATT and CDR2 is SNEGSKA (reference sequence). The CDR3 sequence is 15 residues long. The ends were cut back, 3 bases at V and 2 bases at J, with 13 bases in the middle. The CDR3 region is CSASSGPYTNEKLFF. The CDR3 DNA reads TGCAGTGCTAGTTCCGGACCTTATACTAATGAAAAACTGTTTTTT.

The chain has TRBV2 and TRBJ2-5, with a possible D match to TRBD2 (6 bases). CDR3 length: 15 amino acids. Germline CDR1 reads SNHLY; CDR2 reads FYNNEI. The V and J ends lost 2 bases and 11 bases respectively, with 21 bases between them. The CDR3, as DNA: TGTGCCAGCAGTGAACGGGGGAACTATGCGACCGCACAGTACTTC. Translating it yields CASSERGNYATAQYF.

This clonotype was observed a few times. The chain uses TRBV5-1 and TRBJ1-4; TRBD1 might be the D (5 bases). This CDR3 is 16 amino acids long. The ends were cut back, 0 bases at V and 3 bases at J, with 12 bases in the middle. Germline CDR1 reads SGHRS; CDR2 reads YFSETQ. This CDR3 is CASSLAVRGSNEKLFF. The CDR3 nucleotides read TGCGCCAGCAGCTTGGCGGTTCGGGGGTCTAATGAAAAACTGTTTTTT.

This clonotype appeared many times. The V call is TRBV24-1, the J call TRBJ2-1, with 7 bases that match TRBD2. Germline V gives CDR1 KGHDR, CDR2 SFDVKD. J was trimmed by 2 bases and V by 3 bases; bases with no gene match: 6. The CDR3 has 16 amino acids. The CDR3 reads CATSDERGGAYNEQFF. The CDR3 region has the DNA TGTGCCACCAGTGATGAAAGGGGAGGGGCCTACAATGAGCAGTTCTTC.

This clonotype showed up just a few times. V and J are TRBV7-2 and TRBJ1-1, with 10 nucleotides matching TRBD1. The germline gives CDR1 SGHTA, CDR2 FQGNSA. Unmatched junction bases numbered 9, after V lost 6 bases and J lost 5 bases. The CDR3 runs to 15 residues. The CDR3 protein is CASRISPGQGTEAFF. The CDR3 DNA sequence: TGTGCCAGCAGGATTTCCCCGGGACAGGGGACTGAAGCTTTCTTT.

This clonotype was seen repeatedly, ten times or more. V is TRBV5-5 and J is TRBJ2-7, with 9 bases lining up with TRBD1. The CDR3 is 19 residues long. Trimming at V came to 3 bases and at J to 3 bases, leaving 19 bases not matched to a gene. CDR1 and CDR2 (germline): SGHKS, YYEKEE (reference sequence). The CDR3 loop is CASSSLRTGARGGHYEQYF. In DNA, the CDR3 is TGTGCCAGCAGCTCGTTGCGGACAGGGGCAAGAGGTGGGCACTACGAGCAGTACTTC.

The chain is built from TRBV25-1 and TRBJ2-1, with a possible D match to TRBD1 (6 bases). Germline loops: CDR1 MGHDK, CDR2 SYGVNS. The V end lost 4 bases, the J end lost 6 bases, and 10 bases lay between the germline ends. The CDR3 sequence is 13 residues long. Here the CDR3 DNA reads TGTGCCAGCAGTGTCACAGGGATCAATGAGCAGTTCTTC. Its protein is CASSVTGINEQFF.

The CDR3 nucleotides read TGCAGCGTTTTAGCGAGAGGGGGAGAGACCCAGTACTTC. This sequence encodes CSVLARGGETQYF. The V call is TRBV29-1, the J call TRBJ2-5; D is perhaps TRBD1 (6 bases). Germline loops: CDR1 SQVTM, CDR2 ANQGSEA. The V and J ends lost 5 bases and 4 bases respectively, with 14 bases between them. The CDR3 loop spans 13 amino acids. The complete variable domain, with remaining parts taken from reference TRBV29-1 and TRBJ2-5, reads SAVISQKPSRDICQRGTSLTIQCQVDSQVTMMFWYRQQPGQSLTLIATANQGSEATYESGFVIDKFPISRPNLTFSTLTVSNMSPEDSSIYLCSVLARGGETQYFGPGTRLLVL.

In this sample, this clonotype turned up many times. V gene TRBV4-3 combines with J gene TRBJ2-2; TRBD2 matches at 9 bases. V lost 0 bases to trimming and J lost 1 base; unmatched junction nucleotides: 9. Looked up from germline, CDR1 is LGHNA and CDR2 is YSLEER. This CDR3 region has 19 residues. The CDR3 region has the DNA TGCGCCAGCAGCCAAGATCGGAAGACTAGCGGCAGGAACACCGGGGAGCTGTTTTTT. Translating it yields CASSQDRKTSGRNTGELFF.

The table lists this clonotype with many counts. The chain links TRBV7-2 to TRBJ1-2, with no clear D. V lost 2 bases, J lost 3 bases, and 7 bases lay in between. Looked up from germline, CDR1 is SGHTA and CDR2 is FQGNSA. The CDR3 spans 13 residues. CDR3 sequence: CASSLYTDYGYTF. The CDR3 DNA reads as TGTGCCAGCAGCTTATACACAGACTATGGCTACACCTTC.

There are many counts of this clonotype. CDR3: CASSVAPQGAQGEQFF. The CDR3, as DNA: TGTGCCAGCAGCGTAGCCCCTCAGGGGGCGCAAGGTGAGCAGTTCTTC. The chain couples TRBV9 to TRBJ2-1, with TRBD1 identical over 8 bases. V lost 0 bases to trimming and J lost 9 bases; unmatched junction nucleotides: 11. The V gene's germline CDR1 is SGDLS and CDR2 YYNGEE. This CDR3 spans 16 amino acids.